This T cell receptor (beta chain) was profiled in a study of T-cell memory formation after mild COVID-19. Study-level background: The study found TCR clusters largely donor specific.

TCRalpha and TCRbeta libraries used 5'RACE with constant-segment primers and UMIs. MiXCR, applied by TCRdb to the 5' RACE reads, yields one record per CDR3 protein. The table shows hundreds of thousands of distinct CDR3 sequences, with less than 25% occurring only once. Study-level results: Some clones that responded were present in memory (sampled pre-infection), which suggests cross-reactive memory joined.

To note about this clonotype: Its matching antigen is unknown.

This CDR3 is 14 amino acids long. V was cut by 2 bases and J by 4 bases, with 14 bases left in between. Germline assignment: CDR1 GTSNPN and CDR2 SVGIG (reference sequence). This TCR was sampled from an adult woman who had mild COVID-19 (a few samples of this study predate the infection). Cell type and time point are not known. The chain combines TRBV30 with TRBJ1-1, with a possible D match to TRBD1 (6 bases). The sample consisted of PBMCs or a T cell subset sorted from them (not recorded which). CDR3: CAWSQGPPGTEAFF. The CDR3 DNA reads as TGTGCCTGGAGTCAGGGGCCCCCCGGCACTGAAGCTTTCTTT.